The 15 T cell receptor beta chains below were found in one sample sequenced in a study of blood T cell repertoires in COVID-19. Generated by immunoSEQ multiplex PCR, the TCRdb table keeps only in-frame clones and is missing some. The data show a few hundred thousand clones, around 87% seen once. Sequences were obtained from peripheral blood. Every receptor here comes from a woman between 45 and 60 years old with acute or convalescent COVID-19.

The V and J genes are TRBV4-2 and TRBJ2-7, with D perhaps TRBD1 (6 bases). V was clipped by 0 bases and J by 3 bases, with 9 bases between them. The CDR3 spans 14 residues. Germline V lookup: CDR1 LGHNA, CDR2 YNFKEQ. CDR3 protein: CASSQEGAVYEQYF. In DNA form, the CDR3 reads TGTGCCAGCAGCCAAGAGGGGGCAGTCTACGAGCAGTACTTC.

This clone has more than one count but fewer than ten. For the CDR3, the DNA is TGTGCCAGCAGTCCCCCACAGGGATGGTCGAGTACTGAAGCTTTCTTT. The encoded protein is CASSPPQGWSSTEAFF. The chain carries TRBV28 and TRBJ1-1; tentatively, D is TRBD1 (6 bases). Trimming removed 5 bases from V and 5 bases from J, with 21 bases in between. Germline V lookup: CDR1 MDHEN, CDR2 SYDVKM. The CDR3 consists of 16 residues.

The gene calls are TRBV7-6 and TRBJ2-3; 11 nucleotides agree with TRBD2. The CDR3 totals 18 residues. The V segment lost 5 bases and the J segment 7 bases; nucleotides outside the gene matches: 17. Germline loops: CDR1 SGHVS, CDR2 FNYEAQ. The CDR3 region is CASSRGPIAGGDPHTQYF. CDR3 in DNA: TGTGCCAGCAGCAGAGGACCCATAGCGGGAGGGGATCCGCATACGCAGTATTTT.

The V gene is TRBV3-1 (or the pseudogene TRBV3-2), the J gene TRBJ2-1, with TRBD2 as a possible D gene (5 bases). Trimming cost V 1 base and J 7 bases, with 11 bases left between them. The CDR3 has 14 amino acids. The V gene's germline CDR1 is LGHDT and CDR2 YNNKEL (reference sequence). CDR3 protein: CASSQGLEVNEQFF. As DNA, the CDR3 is TGTGCCAGCAGCCAAGGTCTGGAGGTAAATGAGCAGTTCTTC.

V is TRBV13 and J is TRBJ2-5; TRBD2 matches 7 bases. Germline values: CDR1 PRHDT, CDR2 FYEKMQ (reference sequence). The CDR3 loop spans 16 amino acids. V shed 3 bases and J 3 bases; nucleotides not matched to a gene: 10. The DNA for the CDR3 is TGTGCCAGCAGCTTTCGAGCCGGGACTAAGAAAGAGACCCAGTACTTC. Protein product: CASSFRAGTKKETQYF.

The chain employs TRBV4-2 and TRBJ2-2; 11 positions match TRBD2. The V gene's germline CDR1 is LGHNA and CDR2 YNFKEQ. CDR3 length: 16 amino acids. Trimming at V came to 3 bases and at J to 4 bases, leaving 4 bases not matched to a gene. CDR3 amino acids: CASSQGGTSGTGELFF. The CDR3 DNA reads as TGTGCCAGCAGCCAGGGGGGGACTAGCGGCACCGGGGAGCTGTTTTTT.

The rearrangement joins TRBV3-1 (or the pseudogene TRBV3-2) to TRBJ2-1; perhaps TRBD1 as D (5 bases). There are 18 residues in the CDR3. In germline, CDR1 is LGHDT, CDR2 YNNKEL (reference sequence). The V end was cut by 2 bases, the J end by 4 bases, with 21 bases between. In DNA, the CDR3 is TGTGCCAGCAGCCAATATAGGGGTTCAGACATCGGGTACAATGAGCAGTTCTTC. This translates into CASSQYRGSDIGYNEQFF.

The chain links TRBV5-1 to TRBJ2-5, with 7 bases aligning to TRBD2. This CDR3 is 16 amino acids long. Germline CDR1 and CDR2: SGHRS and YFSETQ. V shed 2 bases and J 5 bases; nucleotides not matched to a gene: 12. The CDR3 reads CASSFESGGSFETQYF. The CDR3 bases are TGCGCCAGCAGCTTCGAGTCGGGCGGGAGTTTTGAGACCCAGTACTTC.

CDR3 protein: CASSVAEDSGVGDTQYF. The CDR3 bases are TGTGCCAGCAGCGTAGCTGAGGATAGCGGGGTGGGAGATACGCAGTATTTT. This rearrangement joins TRBV9 to TRBJ2-3; TRBD2 agrees at 8 bases. Trimming took 0 bases from V and 5 from J; bases not matched to a gene: 11. The CDR3 is 17 amino acids. The germline gives CDR1 SGDLS, CDR2 YYNGEE.

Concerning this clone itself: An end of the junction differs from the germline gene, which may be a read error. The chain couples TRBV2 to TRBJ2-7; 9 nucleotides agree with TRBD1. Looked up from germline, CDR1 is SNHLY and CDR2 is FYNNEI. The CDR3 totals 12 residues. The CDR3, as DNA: TGTGCCAGCAGCATTCAGGGGACAGGGATAGACTTC. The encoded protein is CASSIQGTGIDF.

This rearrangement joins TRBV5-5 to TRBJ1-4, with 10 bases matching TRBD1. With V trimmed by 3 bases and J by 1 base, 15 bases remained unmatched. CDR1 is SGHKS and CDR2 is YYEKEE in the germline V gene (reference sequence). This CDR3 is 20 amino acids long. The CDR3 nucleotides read TGTGCCAGCAGCTGGCGGGCCCAGGGACAGGGGTTTTTAACTAATGAAAAACTGTTTTTT. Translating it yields CASSWRAQGQGFLTNEKLFF.

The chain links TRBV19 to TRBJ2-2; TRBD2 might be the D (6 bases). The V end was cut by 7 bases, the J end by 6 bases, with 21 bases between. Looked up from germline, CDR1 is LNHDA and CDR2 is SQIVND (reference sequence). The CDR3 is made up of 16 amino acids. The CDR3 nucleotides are TGTGCCAGTATTCCCACCCGGGGTGGAGGGTCCGGGGAGCTGTTTTTT. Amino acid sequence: CASIPTRGGGSGELFF.

The chain's CDR3 is CASREDMNTEAFF. CDR3 coding DNA: TGTGCCAGCAGAGAGGACATGAACACTGAAGCTTTCTTT. This chain uses TRBV6-4 with TRBJ1-1, with D perhaps TRBD1 (5 bases). CDR3 length: 13 amino acids. V was trimmed by 6 bases and J by 0 bases, leaving 8 bases between them. Germline-derived CDR1 and CDR2 are MRHNA and SNTAGT.

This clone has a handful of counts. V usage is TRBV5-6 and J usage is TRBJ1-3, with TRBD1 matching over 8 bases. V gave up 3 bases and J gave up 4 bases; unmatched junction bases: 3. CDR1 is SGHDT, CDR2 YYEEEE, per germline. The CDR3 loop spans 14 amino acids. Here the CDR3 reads CASSSWTGGNTIYF. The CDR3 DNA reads TGTGCCAGCAGCTCCTGGACAGGGGGAAACACCATATATTTT.

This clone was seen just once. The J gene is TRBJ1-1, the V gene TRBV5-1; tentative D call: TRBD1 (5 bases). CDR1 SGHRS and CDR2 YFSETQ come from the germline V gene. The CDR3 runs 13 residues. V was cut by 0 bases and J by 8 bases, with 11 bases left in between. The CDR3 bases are TGCGCCAGCAGCTTGGATCAGGGAAGGGAAGCTTTCTTT. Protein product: CASSLDQGREAFF. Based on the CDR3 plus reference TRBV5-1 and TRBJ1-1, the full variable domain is KAGVTQTPRYLIKTRGQQVTLSCSPISGHRSVSWYQQTPGQGLQFLFEYFSETQRNKGNFPGRFSGRQFSNSRSEMNVSTLELGDSALYLCASSLDQGREAFFGQGTRLTVV.